This entry features one T cell receptor beta chain sequence. The CDR3 covers 16 residues. Germline loops: CDR1 SEHNR, CDR2 FQNEAQ (reference sequence). The V gene end was trimmed by 1 base and the J gene end by 3 bases; junction bases not matched to a gene: 6. Per the authors' pipeline: Using reference gene primer amplification, nucleated cell counts were estimated. Clones were sequenced by immunoSEQ multiplex PCR, and TCRdb holds only the in-frame ones, with some missing. Clone size and the V and J calls come from that table; the DNA yielded D and trimming. The profile covers approximately 82,000 clones, with approximately 75% appearing a single time and roughly an eighth taken by the ten largest. The data are from a study of blood T cell repertoires in COVID-19. Study background: Samples came from the United States, Italy and Spain, spanning acute and convalescent COVID-19. The cDNA or gDNA used as material had been derived from T cells, B-cell-depleted T cells, or PBMCs.

Material: peripheral blood. This rearrangement joins TRBV7-9 to TRBJ1-2; 9 nucleotides line up with TRBD1. The clonotype originates from a human donor in a cohort sampled during active COVID-19. The CDR3, as DNA: TGTGCCAGCAGCTTAGGTAGTTGGGACAGGGACTATGGCTACACCTTC. This gives the protein CASSLGSWDRDYGYTF.